Presented here are 2 T cell receptor beta chains from one specimen sequenced in a study of blood T cell repertoires in COVID-19. This table comes from immunoSEQ multiplex PCR, and its TCRdb copy is limited to in-frame clones, with some not included. Of about 100,000 clones in the sample, around four fifths were seen once. Sequencing used peripheral blood. The receptors were gathered from a man between 50 and 59 years old with active or convalescent COVID-19.

The chain employs TRBV19 and TRBJ2-5; 9 bases align to TRBD2. V gave up 5 bases and J gave up 5 bases; unmatched junction bases: 12. The CDR3 sequence is 16 residues long. Germline loops: CDR1 LNHDA, CDR2 SQIVND (reference sequence). For the CDR3, the DNA is TGTGCCAGTAGTCTGCCAGCGGGAGGAAATGAGGAGACCCAGTACTTC. Protein sequence: CASSLPAGGNEETQYF.

This chain uses TRBV14 with TRBJ2-7; D perhaps matches TRBD2 (6 bases). This CDR3 contains 17 residues. With 0 bases removed from V and 5 bases from J, the gap between germline ends came to 20 bases. The V gene's germline CDR1 is SGHDN and CDR2 FVKESK. This CDR3 is CASSQDYSYRGGNEQYF. The CDR3 region has the DNA TGTGCCAGCAGCCAAGATTACAGTTATCGAGGAGGGAACGAGCAGTACTTC.